Below are 24 T cell receptor beta chains sequenced from a single sample in a study of OX40 agonist ivuxolimab in advanced cancers. Here immunoSEQ multiplex PCR was the method, and the copy in TCRdb shows in-frame clones only, minus some. The profile shows tens of thousands of clones, under 95% of them singletons. Source: CD4+ or CD8+ T cells sorted from blood, taken in a trial of the OX40 agonist ivuxolimab. The receptors come from an adult with an advanced solid tumor such as melanoma, head and neck, liver or kidney cancer.

CDR3 DNA sequence: TGCAGCGTTGGGGGACTAGCGGGTGCCTACGAGCAGTACTTC. It is translated as CSVGGLAGAYEQYF. This chain connects TRBV29-1 to TRBJ2-7; TRBD2 agrees at 12 bases. Germline CDR1 reads SQVTM; CDR2 reads ANQGSEA. This CDR3 region has 14 residues. With V trimmed by 4 bases and J by 2 bases, 3 bases remained unmatched.

V usage is TRBV19 and J usage is TRBJ2-1; TRBD2 matches at 12 bases. V lost 5 bases, J lost 7 bases, and 6 bases stayed unmatched. CDR3 length equals 15 residues. Germline V gene lookup returns CDR1 LNHDA and CDR2 SQIVND (reference sequence). The CDR3 region is CASSVTSGSRNEQFF. Here the CDR3 DNA reads TGTGCCAGTAGTGTGACTAGCGGGAGCAGGAATGAGCAGTTCTTC.

The chain employs TRBV27 and TRBJ1-1; D not certain. Trimming stripped 5 bases from V and 0 bases from J, with 7 bases between. This CDR3 spans 13 amino acids. Germline V CDR1 and CDR2: MNHEY, SMNVEV (reference sequence). CDR3 residues: CASSDTVNTEAFF. CDR3 sequence (DNA): TGTGCCAGCAGTGATACAGTGAACACTGAAGCTTTCTTT.

CDR3 in DNA: TGTGCCAGCAGTGACAGGGGAAGGGGTCAGCCCCAGCATTTT. Protein sequence: CASSDRGRGQPQHF. The J gene is TRBJ1-5, the V gene TRBV2; tentatively, D is TRBD1 (6 bases). Germline V gene sequence: CDR1 SNHLY, CDR2 FYNNEI. V was trimmed by 3 bases and J by 6 bases, leaving 12 bases between them. The CDR3 contains 14 residues.

V gene TRBV30 combines with J gene TRBJ1-1; the match to TRBD1 covers 9 bases. There are 13 residues in the CDR3. V lost 4 bases to trimming and J lost 4 bases; unmatched junction nucleotides: 4. The germline V gene encodes CDR1 GTSNPN and CDR2 SVGIG (reference sequence). The CDR3 here is CAWKGTGLTEAFF. The CDR3 nucleotides are TGTGCCTGGAAGGGGACAGGGCTCACTGAAGCTTTCTTT.

V gene TRBV7-8 combines with J gene TRBJ1-4; D gene uncertain. Germline V gene sequence: CDR1 SGHVS, CDR2 FQNEAQ. V lost 5 bases and J 8 bases, leaving 15 bases between the germline ends. The CDR3 totals 14 residues. This CDR3 reads CASSPKSGEEKLFF. The CDR3, as DNA: TGTGCCAGCAGCCCCAAATCAGGAGAGGAAAAACTGTTTTTT.

The chain uses TRBV11-2 and TRBJ2-2, with 7 bases aligning to TRBD1. V lost 2 bases, J lost 4 bases, and 16 bases stayed unmatched. CDR1 and CDR2 (germline): SGHAT, FQNNGV. The CDR3 is 19 amino acids. In DNA, the CDR3 is TGTGCCAGCAGCTTAATAGGTGGGACACAGGGACAGCGCACCGGGGAGCTGTTTTTT. This gives the protein CASSLIGGTQGQRTGELFF.

This chain uses TRBV6-5 with TRBJ1-1; D gene uncertain. Trimming pared 6 bases from V and 7 bases from J, leaving 12 bases between. This CDR3 is 12 amino acids long. The germline CDR1 and CDR2 sequences are MNHEY and SVGAGI. The CDR3 DNA follows: TGTGCCAGCAGCCGTCGTGGGGTTGAAGCTTTCTTT. As protein: CASSRRGVEAFF.

This chain joins TRBV4-1 and TRBJ2-2; 11 positions match TRBD1. Germline CDR1 is MGHRA and CDR2 is YSYEKL. The CDR3 covers 18 residues. After removal of 2 bases from V and 9 bases from J, the junction contained 14 bases not matched to a gene. CDR3 nucleotide sequence: TGCGCCAGCAGCCAACCGACTCGGGACAGGGGGACAGACCGGGAGCTGTTTTTT. Amino acid sequence: CASSQPTRDRGTDRELFF.

This clone showed up just a few times. The chain links TRBV7-9 to TRBJ2-7; 11 bases match TRBD1. The length of the CDR3 is 15 residues. Germline CDR1 and CDR2: SEHNR and FQNEAQ (reference sequence). The J segment lost 4 bases and the V segment lost 5 bases, leaving 7 bases of the junction unmatched. The CDR3 DNA is TGTGCCAGCAGCCCACGAGGACAGGGGGCGTACGAGCAGTACTTC. This translates into CASSPRGQGAYEQYF.

The rearrangement joins TRBV9 to TRBJ2-3; D is perhaps TRBD1 or TRBD2 (5 bases each). Trimming cost V 3 bases and J 6 bases, with 17 bases left between them. Germline lookup yields CDR1 SGDLS and CDR2 YYNGEE. The CDR3 is 15 amino acids. The CDR3: CASSEGPVGADTQYF. The CDR3 DNA follows: TGTGCCAGCAGCGAGGGACCCGTGGGCGCGGATACGCAGTATTTT.

In the case of this clone: Other DNA sequences of this sample code for an identical CDR3. This chain uses TRBV27 with TRBJ2-7, with a possible D match to TRBD2 (6 bases). The V gene's germline CDR1 is MNHEY and CDR2 SMNVEV (reference sequence). Trimming took 6 bases from V and 4 from J, leaving 16 bases between them. This CDR3 comprises 14 residues. The CDR3: CASSTTGVGYEQYF. DNA for the CDR3: TGTGCCAGCAGCACGACGGGGGTTGGGTACGAGCAGTACTTC.

The genes are TRBV25-1 and TRBJ2-5; D is possibly TRBD1 (6 bases). This CDR3 spans 14 amino acids. Germline loops: CDR1 MGHDK, CDR2 SYGVNS. V was cut by 2 bases and J by 7 bases, with 14 bases left in between. CDR3 nucleotide sequence: TGTGCCAGCAGTGAAGCCACAGGGTTGGGGACCCAGTACTTC. Protein product: CASSEATGLGTQYF.

Comments on this clone: Other nucleotide sequences from this sample produce the same CDR3. The chain has TRBV11-2 and TRBJ2-7; D unclear. Trimming pared 3 bases from V and 0 bases from J, leaving 3 bases between. Germline V lookup: CDR1 SGHAT, CDR2 FQNNGV. This CDR3 comprises 12 residues. The CDR3 loop reads CASSFTSYEQYF. The CDR3 DNA is TGTGCCAGCAGCTTTACCTCCTACGAGCAGTACTTC.

The chain uses TRBV27 and TRBJ2-7, with 8 bases identical to TRBD1. Trimming took 4 bases from V and 0 from J; bases not matched to a gene: 2. Germline V lookup: CDR1 MNHEY, CDR2 SMNVEV (reference sequence). The CDR3 is 14 amino acids. CDR3 region: CASSSDRASYEQYF. The CDR3 nucleotides are TGTGCCAGCAGTTCGGACAGGGCCTCCTACGAGCAGTACTTC.

The chain combines TRBV21-1 with TRBJ2-1. TRBV21-1 is annotated as a pseudogene. The CDR3 is made up of 17 amino acids. The CDR3 nucleotides read TGTGCCAGCAGCAAATCGGGACCGGGGACGCCAGGGAATGAGCAGTTCTTC. Translating it yields CASSKSGPGTPGNEQFF.

This clone was seen just once. This chain uses TRBV5-1 with TRBJ2-1; no firm D call. The CDR3 loop spans 13 amino acids. CDR1 and CDR2 from the germline V gene are SGHRS and YFSETQ. V was trimmed by 1 base and J by 8 bases, leaving 10 bases between them. The CDR3 coding sequence is TGCGCCAGCAGCTTGTTCGGGTCCGATGAGCAGTTCTTC. Its protein product is CASSLFGSDEQFF.

The chain uses TRBV29-1 and TRBJ1-3; D is ambiguous. CDR3 length: 15 amino acids. CDR1 and CDR2 from the germline V gene are SQVTM and ANQGSEA. The germline V and J ends were trimmed by 0 bases and 0 bases, with 9 bases remaining between them. The chain's CDR3 is CSVEDSTYSGNTIYF. In nucleotides, the CDR3 is TGCAGCGTTGAAGATAGCACTTACTCTGGAAACACCATATATTTT.

The chain employs TRBV10-1 and TRBJ2-1; the D gene could be TRBD1 or TRBD2 (7 bases each). This CDR3 is built from 15 residues. V dropped 6 bases and J dropped 4 bases, with 16 bases sitting between them. The germline gives CDR1 WNHNN, CDR2 SYGVQD (reference sequence). As DNA, the CDR3 is TGCGCCAGCAGATATGACAGGGACTATTACAATGAGCAGTTCTTC. Its protein is CASRYDRDYYNEQFF.

This sequence joins TRBV27 and TRBJ1-2; D remains unclear. Germline V CDR1 and CDR2: MNHEY, SMNVEV (reference sequence). The CDR3 covers 13 residues. Trimming cost V 5 bases and J 4 bases, with 11 bases left between them. CDR3 sequence reads: CASSPLGIYGYTF. In nucleotides, the CDR3 is TGTGCCAGCAGTCCCCTGGGGATCTATGGCTACACCTTC.

This chain uses TRBV19 with TRBJ2-1, with TRBD2 as a possible D gene (5 bases). V was cut by 6 bases and J by 8 bases, with 17 bases left in between. This CDR3 has 14 residues. Germline values: CDR1 LNHDA, CDR2 SQIVND (reference sequence). CDR3 amino acids: CASSQRQERDEQFF. The CDR3 region has the DNA TGTGCCAGTAGCCAGCGGCAGGAAAGGGATGAGCAGTTCTTC.

The chain has TRBV9 and TRBJ2-1, with D possibly TRBD1 on 5 matching bases. The CDR3 spans 16 residues. The germline V and J ends were trimmed by 1 base and 3 bases, with 14 bases remaining between them. Per germline, CDR1 SGDLS and CDR2 YYNGEE. The CDR3 reads CASSVTPETVYNEQFF. Written as DNA, the CDR3 is TGTGCCAGCAGCGTAACCCCGGAGACAGTCTACAATGAGCAGTTCTTC.

The DNA for the CDR3 is TGTGCCAGCAGCTTCGGGACTAGCGTGTACAATGAGCAGTTCTTC. This translates into CASSFGTSVYNEQFF. This chain joins TRBV13 and TRBJ2-1; 10 positions match TRBD2. The CDR3 is 15 residues long. The germline CDR1 and CDR2 sequences are PRHDT and FYEKMQ (reference sequence). V gave up 3 bases and J gave up 4 bases; unmatched junction bases: 3.

The chain has TRBV6-6 and TRBJ2-1; 10 positions agree with TRBD2. Germline V CDR1 and CDR2: MNHNY, SVGAGI (reference sequence). Losses at the gene ends were 5 bases for V and 6 bases for J; bases not matched to a gene: 7. The CDR3 loop spans 15 amino acids. Written as DNA, the CDR3 is TGTGCCAGCAGTACTTCACCTAGCGGGGGCAATGAGCAGTTCTTC. It translates to CASSTSPSGGNEQFF.